At least ten counts were recorded for the clone carrying this TCR beta chain. These data are taken from a study of blood T cells in healthy people across ages. Sample-barcoded 5' priming and a J-beta primer mix drove a second PCR of roughly 7 to 11 cycles. TCRdb reprocessed the 5' RACE reads via MiXCR and lists one record per CDR3 protein. The sample has about 620,000 distinct CDR3 sequences; roughly 21% are singletons. The CDR3 covers 15 residues. The germline V gene encodes CDR1 MNHEY and CDR2 SMNVEV (reference sequence). V was pared by 5 bases and J by 2 bases, with 5 bases of the junction left unmatched.

The rearrangement joins TRBV27 to TRBJ2-5, with 10 bases that match TRBD1. The clonotype originates from a man in his 70s in good health. Sequenced sample: blood. The CDR3 loop reads CASSPDRGSQETQYF. CDR3 in DNA: TGTGCCAGCAGTCCGGACAGGGGGAGTCAAGAGACCCAGTACTTC.